This T cell receptor (beta chain) comes out of a study of shared clonotypes between healthy human individuals. CD45RO negativity and positive selection for CCR7 defined naive CD8 cells, a population that excluded terminally differentiated effector memory CD45RA+ cells. CDR1 and CDR2 from the germline V gene are SGHAT and FQNNGV. V was shortened by 5 bases and J by 2 bases, with 18 bases between the two germline ends. CDR3 length: 16 residues. Deep-level running was used for the assay. TCRdb's table, derived via immunoSEQ multiplex PCR, lists solely in-frame clones and lacks some. The sample carries about 1,800,000 clones, approximately 94% recorded once.

The chain combines TRBV11-2 with TRBJ2-5; D remains ambiguous. The clonotype originates from a man aged 18 to 30 in good health. Sequenced input: naive CD8+ T cells sorted from blood. In DNA form, the CDR3 reads TGTGCCAGCAGCCCGAGATGGGTGGGATCACAAGAGACCCAGTACTTC. It translates to CASSPRWVGSQETQYF.